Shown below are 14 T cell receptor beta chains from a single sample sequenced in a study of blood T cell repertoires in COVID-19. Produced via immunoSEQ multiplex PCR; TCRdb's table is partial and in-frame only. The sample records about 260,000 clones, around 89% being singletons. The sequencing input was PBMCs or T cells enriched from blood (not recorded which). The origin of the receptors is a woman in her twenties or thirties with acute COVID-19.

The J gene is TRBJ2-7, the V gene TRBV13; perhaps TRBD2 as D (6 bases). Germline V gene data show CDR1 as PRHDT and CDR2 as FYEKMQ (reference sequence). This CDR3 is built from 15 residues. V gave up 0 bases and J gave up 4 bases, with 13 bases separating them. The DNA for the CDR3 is TGTGCCAGCAGCTTAGGGTATTCAGCGGGTTACGAGCAGTACTTC. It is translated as CASSLGYSAGYEQYF.

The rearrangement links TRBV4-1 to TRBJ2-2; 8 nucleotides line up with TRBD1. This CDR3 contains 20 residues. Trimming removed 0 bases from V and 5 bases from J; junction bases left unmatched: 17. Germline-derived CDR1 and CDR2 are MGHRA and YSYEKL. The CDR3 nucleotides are TGCGCCAGCAGCCAAGATTATGGGACAGGCTCCGCTATTTGGACCGGGGAGCTGTTTTTT. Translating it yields CASSQDYGTGSAIWTGELFF.

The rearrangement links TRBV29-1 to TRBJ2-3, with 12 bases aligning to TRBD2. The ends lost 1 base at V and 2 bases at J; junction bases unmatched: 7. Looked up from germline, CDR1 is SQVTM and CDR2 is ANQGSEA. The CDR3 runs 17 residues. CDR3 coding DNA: TGCAGCGTTGAAGTCGGACTAGCGGGGTCTTACACAGATACGCAGTATTTT. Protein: CSVEVGLAGSYTDTQYF.

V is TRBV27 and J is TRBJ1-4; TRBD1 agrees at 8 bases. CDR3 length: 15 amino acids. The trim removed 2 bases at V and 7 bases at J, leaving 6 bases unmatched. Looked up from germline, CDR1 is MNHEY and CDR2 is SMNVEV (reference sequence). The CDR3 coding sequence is TGTGCCAGCAGTTTAATAGGACAGGGCGGTGAAAAACTGTTTTTT. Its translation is CASSLIGQGGEKLFF. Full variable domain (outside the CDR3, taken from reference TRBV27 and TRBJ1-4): EAQVTQNPRYLITVTGKKLTVTCSQNMNHEYMSWYRQDPGLGLRQIYYSMNVEVTDKGDVPEGYKVSRKEKRNFPLILESPSPNQTSLYFCASSLIGQGGEKLFFGSGTQLSVL.

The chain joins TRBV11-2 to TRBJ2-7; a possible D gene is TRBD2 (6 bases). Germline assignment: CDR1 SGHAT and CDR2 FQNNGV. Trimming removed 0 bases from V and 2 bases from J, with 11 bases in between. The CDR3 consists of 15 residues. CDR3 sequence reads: CASSLEGSGTYEQYF. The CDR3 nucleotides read TGTGCCAGCAGCTTAGAGGGTAGCGGTACCTACGAGCAGTACTTC.

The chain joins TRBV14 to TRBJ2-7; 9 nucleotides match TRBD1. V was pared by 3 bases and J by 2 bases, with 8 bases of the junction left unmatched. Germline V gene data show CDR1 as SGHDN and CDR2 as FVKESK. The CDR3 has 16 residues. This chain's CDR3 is CASSQGQGWKTYEQYF. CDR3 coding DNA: TGTGCCAGCAGCCAGGGACAGGGATGGAAAACCTACGAGCAGTACTTC.

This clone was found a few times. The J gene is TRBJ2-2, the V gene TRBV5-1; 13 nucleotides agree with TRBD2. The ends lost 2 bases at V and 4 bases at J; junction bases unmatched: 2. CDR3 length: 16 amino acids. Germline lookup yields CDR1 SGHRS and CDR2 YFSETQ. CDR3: CASSLTSGRGTGELFF. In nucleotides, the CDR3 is TGCGCCAGCAGCTTAACTAGCGGGAGGGGCACCGGGGAGCTGTTTTTT.

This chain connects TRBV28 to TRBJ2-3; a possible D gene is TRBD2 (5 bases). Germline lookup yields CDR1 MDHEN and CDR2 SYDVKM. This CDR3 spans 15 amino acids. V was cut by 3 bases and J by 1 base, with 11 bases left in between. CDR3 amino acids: CASSLLAGGTDTQYF. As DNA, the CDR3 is TGTGCCAGCAGTTTGCTGGCGGGCGGCACAGATACGCAGTATTTT. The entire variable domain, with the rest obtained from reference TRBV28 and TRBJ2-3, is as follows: DVKVTQSSRYLVKRTGEKVFLECVQDMDHENMFWYRQDPGLGLRLIYFSYDVKMKEKGDIPEGYSVSREKKERFSLILESASTNQTSMYLCASSLLAGGTDTQYFGPGTRLTVL.

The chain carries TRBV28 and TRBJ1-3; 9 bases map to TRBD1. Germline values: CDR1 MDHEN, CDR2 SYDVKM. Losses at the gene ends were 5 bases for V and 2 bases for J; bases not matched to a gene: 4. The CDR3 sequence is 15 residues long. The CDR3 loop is CASSAGQGTGNTIYF. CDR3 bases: TGTGCCAGCAGTGCCGGACAGGGGACTGGAAACACCATATATTTT.

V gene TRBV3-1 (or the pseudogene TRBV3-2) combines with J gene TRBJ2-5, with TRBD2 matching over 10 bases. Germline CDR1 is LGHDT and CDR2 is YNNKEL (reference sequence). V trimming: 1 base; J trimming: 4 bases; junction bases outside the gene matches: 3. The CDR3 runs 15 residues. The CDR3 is CASSQARTSGETQYF. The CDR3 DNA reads TGTGCCAGCAGCCAAGCCAGGACTAGCGGAGAGACCCAGTACTTC.

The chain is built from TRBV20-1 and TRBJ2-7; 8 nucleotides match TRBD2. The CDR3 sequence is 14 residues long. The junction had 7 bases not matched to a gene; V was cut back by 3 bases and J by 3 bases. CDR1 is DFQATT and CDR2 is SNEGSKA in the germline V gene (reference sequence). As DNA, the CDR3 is TGCAGTGCTAGTGATGGGACTAGTGGCTACGAGCAGTACTTC. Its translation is CSASDGTSGYEQYF.

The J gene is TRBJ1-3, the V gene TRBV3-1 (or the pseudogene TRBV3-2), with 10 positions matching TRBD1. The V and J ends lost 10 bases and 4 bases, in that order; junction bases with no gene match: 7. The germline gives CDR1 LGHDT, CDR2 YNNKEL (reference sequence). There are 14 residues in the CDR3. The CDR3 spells CANGTGVFGNTIYF. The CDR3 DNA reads TGTGCCAACGGGACAGGGGTTTTCGGAAACACCATATATTTT.

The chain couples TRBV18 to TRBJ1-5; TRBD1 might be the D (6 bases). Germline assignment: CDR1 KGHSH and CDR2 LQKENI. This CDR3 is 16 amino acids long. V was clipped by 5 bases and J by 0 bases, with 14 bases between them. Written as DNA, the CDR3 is TGTGCCAGCTCATCCGGACAGCTCTATAGCAATCAGCCCCAGCATTTT. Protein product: CASSSGQLYSNQPQHF.

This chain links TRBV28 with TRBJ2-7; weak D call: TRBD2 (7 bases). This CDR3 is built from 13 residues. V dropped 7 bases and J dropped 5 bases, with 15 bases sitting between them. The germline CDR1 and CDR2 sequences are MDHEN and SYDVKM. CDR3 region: CASKGGGVDEQYF. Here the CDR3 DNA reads TGTGCCAGCAAAGGGGGAGGGGTTGACGAGCAGTACTTC. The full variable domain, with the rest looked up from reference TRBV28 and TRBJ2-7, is DVKVTQSSRYLVKRTGEKVFLECVQDMDHENMFWYRQDPGLGLRLIYFSYDVKMKEKGDIPEGYSVSREKKERFSLILESASTNQTSMYLCASKGGGVDEQYFGPGTRLTVT.